A single sample gave rise to the 2 T cell receptor beta chains below, sequenced in a study of cytomegalovirus exposure and HLA in healthy donors. PCR primers comprised 60 Vbeta and 13 Jbeta primers. Sequenced by immunoSEQ multiplex PCR; TCRdb stores in-frame clones only, minus some. The table has approximately 73,000 clones, around 79% seen once. The sample taken for sequencing was PBMCs. All receptors derive from a woman between 40 and 50 years old in good health and CMV-seropositive.

The genes are TRBV7-6 and TRBJ2-7; tentative D call: TRBD1 (6 bases). Germline CDR1 reads SGHVS; CDR2 reads FNYEAQ. The CDR3 consists of 15 residues. V lost 3 bases and J lost 5, with 17 bases in between. CDR3 DNA: TGTGCCAGCAGCTTTGCTCCGGGACAAAAGGACGAGCAGTACTTC. It specifies CASSFAPGQKDEQYF.

V and J are TRBV29-1 and TRBJ2-7, with D possibly TRBD1 on 6 matching bases. Per germline, CDR1 SQVTM and CDR2 ANQGSEA. The CDR3 contains 12 residues. Deletions cut 2 bases from V and 6 bases from J, with 11 bases between. CDR3 nucleotides: TGCAGCGTTGAAAGGGGGAGTGGCGAGCAGTACTTC. Translating it yields CSVERGSGEQYF.